This T cell receptor (beta chain) was identified during a study of blood T cell repertoires in COVID-19. Study context: There were acute and convalescent COVID-19 samples, and they came from the United States, Italy and Spain.

This CDR3 spans 15 amino acids. Trimming removed 4 bases from V and 7 bases from J; junction bases left unmatched: 9. CDR1 and CDR2 (germline): SEHNR, FQNEAQ (reference sequence). Methods used by the authors: It was from reference gene primer amplification that nucleated cell counts were estimated. Using immunoSEQ multiplex PCR, the repertoire was profiled, and TCRdb retains in-frame clones only, with some absent. V, J and clone size reflect that table, while D and trimming were determined from the DNA. The data show about 230,000 clones, 80% to 85% seen once. The chain recombines TRBV7-9 with TRBJ2-1, with 8 nucleotides matching TRBD2. Sequenced sample: peripheral blood. The TCR was taken from a man in his forties with acute or convalescent COVID-19. The CDR3 sequence: CASSSREGLGNEQFF. The CDR3 DNA is TGTGCCAGCAGCTCTCGGGAGGGCCTAGGGAATGAGCAGTTCTTC.